Below, 19 T cell receptor beta chains from the same sample are listed, as sequenced in a study of cytomegalovirus exposure and HLA in healthy donors. Primers for the PCR totalled 60 Vbeta and 13 Jbeta. Libraries were prepared by immunoSEQ multiplex PCR; TCRdb keeps only in-frame clonotypes and omits some of them. Of some 56,000 clones in the sample, 83% are singletons; the top ten hold 1.6%. Specimen: PBMCs. These TCRs come from a human donor in good health.

The chain couples TRBV7-9 to TRBJ2-7; TRBD2 matches 7 bases. The germline gives CDR1 SEHNR, CDR2 FQNEAQ (reference sequence). The CDR3 contains 15 residues. The V and J ends lost 5 bases and 1 base, in that order; junction bases with no gene match: 8. CDR3 bases: TGTGCCAGCAGCCCGGAGCGGGACTATTCCTACGAGCAGTACTTC. As protein: CASSPERDYSYEQYF. The full variable domain, in which reference TRBV7-9 and TRBJ2-7 provide the parts outside the CDR3, is DTGVSQNPRHKITKRGQNVTFRCDPISEHNRLYWYRQTLGQGPEFLTYFQNEAQLEKSRLLSDRFSAERPKGSFSTLEIQRTEQGDSAMYLCASSPERDYSYEQYFGPGTRLTVT.

This chain links TRBV5-4 with TRBJ2-2; TRBD1 might be the D (6 bases). CDR3 length: 14 residues. The V gene's germline CDR1 is SGHNT and CDR2 YYREEE (reference sequence). V was shortened by 3 bases and J by 1 base, with 7 bases between the two germline ends. The CDR3 DNA reads as TGTGCCAGCAGCTGGGGACAGAACACCGGGGAGCTGTTTTTT. Its translation: CASSWGQNTGELFF.

The chain couples TRBV9 to TRBJ2-5; 9 bases line up with TRBD2. Per the germline V gene, CDR1 is SGDLS and CDR2 is YYNGEE. Trimming took 0 bases from V and 1 from J; bases not matched to a gene: 4. The CDR3 consists of 16 residues. The DNA of the CDR3 is TGTGCCAGCAGCGTAGTTGGTAGCGGGAGCCAAGAGACCCAGTACTTC. Encoded protein: CASSVVGSGSQETQYF.

The chain couples TRBV5-8 to TRBJ2-1, with 8 bases identical to TRBD2. The J segment lost 4 bases and the V segment lost 7 bases, leaving 10 bases of the junction unmatched. Germline-derived CDR1 and CDR2 are SGHTS and YDEGEE. This CDR3 region has 15 residues. The CDR3 DNA sequence: TGTGCCAGCGCCTCGCCGGCTAGCGGGTACAATGAGCAGTTCTTC. Amino acids: CASASPASGYNEQFF.

The V gene is TRBV19, the J gene TRBJ1-2, with D possibly being TRBD1 (5 bases). CDR1 and CDR2 (germline): LNHDA, SQIVND (reference sequence). Trimming took off 4 bases at V and 3 bases at J, with 15 bases between the two ends. The CDR3 sequence is 15 residues long. The CDR3 region has the DNA TGTGCCAGTAGTAGCCAAGGGACGGGGGACTATGGCTACACCTTC. Translation: CASSSQGTGDYGYTF. The full variable domain, with the rest looked up from reference TRBV19 and TRBJ1-2, is DGGITQSPKYLFRKEGQNVTLSCEQNLNHDAMYWYRQDPGQGLRLIYYSQIVNDFQKGDIAEGYSVSREKKESFPLTVTSAQKNPTAFYLCASSSQGTGDYGYTFGSGTRLTVV.

The CDR3 region has the DNA TGTGCCAGCAGGGTGACAGGGATCTATGGCTACACCTTC. Its protein is CASRVTGIYGYTF. This chain uses TRBV6-5 with TRBJ1-2; 7 bases agree with TRBD1. This CDR3 is 13 amino acids long. Germline V gene data show CDR1 as MNHEY and CDR2 as SVGAGI. Losses at the gene ends were 6 bases for V and 4 bases for J; bases not matched to a gene: 5.

This chain links TRBV5-1 with TRBJ2-7, with 8 bases matching TRBD2. From germline, CDR1 is SGHRS and CDR2 YFSETQ. The V gene end was trimmed by 0 bases and the J gene end by 3 bases; junction bases not matched to a gene: 2. The CDR3 runs 14 residues. In nucleotides, the CDR3 is TGCGCCAGCAGCTTGGCCGGGAGGGGCTACGAGCAGTACTTC. It yields the protein CASSLAGRGYEQYF.

Notes on this clone: One junction end disagrees with the germline gene, perhaps due to a read error. The rearrangement uses TRBV11-2 and TRBJ2-5; D call uncertain. Germline CDR1 and CDR2: SGHAT and FQNNGV. The CDR3 has 13 amino acids. The CDR3 sequence is CASSIDSQETQYF. CDR3 DNA: TGTGCCAGCAGCATAGACTCTCAAGAGACCCAGTACTTC.

The V and J genes are TRBV19 and TRBJ1-3; D is ambiguous. The CDR3 contains 12 residues. V lost 2 bases and J 8 bases, leaving 7 bases between the germline ends. Germline V CDR1 and CDR2: LNHDA, SQIVND (reference sequence). Here the CDR3 reads CASSIIGDTIYF. The CDR3 nucleotides read TGTGCCAGTAGTATAATCGGAGACACCATATATTTT.

The chain couples TRBV6-1 to TRBJ2-5, with TRBD1 identical over 9 bases. Germline lookup yields CDR1 MNHNS and CDR2 SASEGT. The CDR3 runs to 14 residues. Trimming cost V 7 bases and J 5 bases; bases outside gene matches: 8. The chain's CDR3 is CASKEDRGTETQYF. As DNA, the CDR3 is TGTGCCAGCAAGGAGGACAGGGGTACGGAGACCCAGTACTTC.

This clone was recorded a few times. The J gene is TRBJ2-5, the V gene TRBV27; the D is unclear. The germline V gene encodes CDR1 MNHEY and CDR2 SMNVEV (reference sequence). CDR3 size: 11 residues. Trimming pared 6 bases from V and 7 bases from J, leaving 9 bases between. The CDR3, as DNA: TGTGCCAGCAGATCCCAGGCGACCCAGTACTTC. Translation gives CASRSQATQYF.

The V gene is TRBV2, the J gene TRBJ2-5; D is unclear. Trimming cost V 7 bases and J 0 bases, with 6 bases left between them. CDR3 length equals 12 residues. Germline V CDR1 and CDR2: SNHLY, FYNNEI. CDR3 protein: CASMTHQETQYF. The CDR3 bases are TGTGCCAGCATGACTCACCAAGAGACCCAGTACTTC.

The V call is TRBV4-2, the J call TRBJ1-2; 7 positions match TRBD1. The trim removed 4 bases at V and 8 bases at J, leaving 13 bases unmatched. Germline-derived CDR1 and CDR2 are LGHNA and YNFKEQ. There are 15 residues in the CDR3. CDR3 residues: CASSLRGTAQGGYTF. CDR3 nucleotide sequence: TGTGCCAGCAGCCTCCGAGGGACGGCACAGGGGGGCTACACCTTC.

In DNA form, the CDR3 reads TGTGCCAGCAGTTTTGTGATGGGTGCAGAGACAATTTCACCCCTCCACTTT. It encodes CASSFVMGAETISPLHF. The V call is TRBV27, the J call TRBJ1-6; D remains ambiguous. The germline gives CDR1 MNHEY, CDR2 SMNVEV (reference sequence). The V and J ends lost 3 bases and 9 bases respectively, with 21 bases between them. The CDR3 totals 17 residues.

The rearrangement links TRBV5-1 to TRBJ2-5, with 10 bases aligning to TRBD2. The germline CDR1 and CDR2 sequences are SGHRS and YFSETQ. V lost 0 bases, J lost 7 bases, and 12 bases stayed unmatched. CDR3 length equals 17 residues. The CDR3 DNA sequence: TGCGCCAGCAGCTTGGCCTCAGGGGGACTAGCGACTTGGACCCAGTACTTC. Protein sequence: CASSLASGGLATWTQYF.

This chain links TRBV4-2 with TRBJ2-7, with D perhaps TRBD1 (7 bases). In germline, CDR1 is LGHNA, CDR2 YNFKEQ. CDR3 length: 16 residues. Trimming took 1 base from V and 0 from J, leaving 13 bases between them. CDR3 bases: TGTGCCAGCAGCCAAGGGGGCGGGGACAGCTCCTACGAGCAGTACTTC. Amino acid sequence: CASSQGGGDSSYEQYF.

The chain employs TRBV11-2 and TRBJ2-7; TRBD1 agrees at 7 bases. The CDR3 has 14 residues. Germline V gene lookup returns CDR1 SGHAT and CDR2 FQNNGV. V shed 3 bases and J 5 bases; nucleotides not matched to a gene: 7. The chain's CDR3 is CASSFRQGGNEQYF. Written as DNA, the CDR3 is TGTGCCAGCAGCTTTCGACAGGGTGGGAACGAGCAGTACTTC.

The chain is built from TRBV21-1 and TRBJ1-5. TRBV21-1 is classified as a pseudogene. The CDR3 has 16 amino acids. CDR3 sequence reads: CASSQRRLAGNQPQHF. CDR3 DNA sequence: TGTGCCAGCAGCCAGCGGCGCCTAGCGGGCAATCAGCCCCAGCATTTT.

The rearrangement joins TRBV21-1 to TRBJ2-4; TRBD2, the table's D call, lacks a check against the DNA. TRBV21-1 is a pseudogene segment. There are 18 residues in the CDR3. CDR3 coding DNA: TGTGCCAGCAGCAAAAATCGGACGCGGGGGAAAGCCAAAAACATTCAGTACTTC. Translated: CASSKNRTRGKAKNIQYF.